These 10 T cell receptor beta chains came from one sample sequenced in a study of T cell responses to AZD1222 COVID-19 vaccine. Produced via immunoSEQ multiplex PCR; TCRdb's table is partial and in-frame only. This table holds around 120,000 clones, over 80% found once. The sequencing here drew on peripheral blood, taken on day 0 of AZD1222 vaccination. Every receptor here comes from an adult in good health.

V gene TRBV6-5 combines with J gene TRBJ1-3; D might be TRBD1 (5 bases). The CDR3 covers 14 residues. The germline V gene encodes CDR1 MNHEY and CDR2 SVGAGI. V gave up 6 bases and J gave up 0 bases, with 9 bases separating them. CDR3 in DNA: TGTGCCAGCAGCGGGGCCGACTCTGGAAACACCATATATTTT. Its protein product is CASSGADSGNTIYF.

This chain joins TRBV11-3 and TRBJ2-1; D gene ambiguous. V was cut by 3 bases and J by 4 bases, with 7 bases left in between. The CDR3 length is 13 residues. Germline V CDR1 and CDR2: SGHNT, YENEEA. CDR3 DNA sequence: TGTGCCAGCAGCTTGAATGCTTACAATGAGCAGTTCTTC. Its translation: CASSLNAYNEQFF.

CDR3 protein: CASSYTGKYGYTF. The CDR3 DNA reads as TGTGCCAGCAGTTATACAGGGAAGTATGGCTACACCTTC. V is TRBV27 and J is TRBJ1-2; the D gene is possibly TRBD1 (6 bases). The germline gives CDR1 MNHEY, CDR2 SMNVEV (reference sequence). This CDR3 has 13 amino acids. V lost 4 bases and J 5 bases, leaving 11 bases between the germline ends.

This clone was observed a single time. This chain connects TRBV27 to TRBJ1-2; the match to TRBD1 covers 9 bases. This CDR3 spans 14 amino acids. V lost 5 bases to trimming and J lost 8 bases; unmatched junction nucleotides: 9. Germline lookup yields CDR1 MNHEY and CDR2 SMNVEV (reference sequence). CDR3 residues: CASSLTGGWTGYTF. DNA of the CDR3: TGTGCCAGCAGTCTCACAGGGGGCTGGACGGGCTACACCTTC.

This chain joins TRBV7-9 and TRBJ2-5; a possible D gene is TRBD2 (6 bases). The CDR3 totals 12 residues. Germline V CDR1 and CDR2: SEHNR, FQNEAQ (reference sequence). With 10 bases removed from V and 5 bases from J, the gap between germline ends came to 14 bases. The CDR3 DNA is TGTGCCACCAACTCTGGGGGGGAGACCCAGTACTTC. Encoded protein: CATNSGGETQYF.

J is TRBJ1-1 and V is TRBV6-5; D gene unclear. The CDR3 consists of 13 residues. V was cut by 0 bases and J by 3 bases, with 5 bases left in between. CDR1 MNHEY and CDR2 SVGAGI come from the germline V gene. This CDR3 is CASSYSGYTEAFF. CDR3 coding DNA: TGTGCCAGCAGTTACTCAGGGTACACTGAAGCTTTCTTT.

The chain employs TRBV3-1 (or the pseudogene TRBV3-2) and TRBJ2-7; D unresolved. Trimming took off 1 base at V and 4 bases at J, with 11 bases between the two ends. The CDR3 contains 14 residues. Germline V gene sequence: CDR1 LGHDT, CDR2 YNNKEL (reference sequence). Here the CDR3 reads CASSQGVGGYEQYF. DNA of the CDR3: TGTGCCAGCAGCCAAGGGGTGGGCGGATACGAGCAGTACTTC.

The chain has TRBV7-2 and TRBJ2-1, with D possibly being TRBD1 or TRBD2 (5 bases each). CDR1 and CDR2 from the germline V gene are SGHTA and FQGNSA. This CDR3 is 14 amino acids long. Trimming shortened V by 2 bases and J by 7 bases, and 12 bases separated the two germline ends. CDR3: CASSLTGPGNEQFF. The CDR3 DNA reads TGTGCCAGCAGCTTAACGGGGCCGGGGAATGAGCAGTTCTTC.

The gene calls are TRBV11-3 and TRBJ1-1; the D is unclear. This CDR3 is 11 amino acids long. V was clipped by 4 bases and J by 4 bases, with 4 bases between them. From germline, CDR1 is SGHNT and CDR2 YENEEA. The CDR3 DNA reads as TGTGCCAGCAGCTCGGGCACTGAAGCTTTCTTT. Amino acids: CASSSGTEAFF. Variable domain in full (rest from reference TRBV11-3 and TRBJ1-1): EAGVVQSPRYKIIEKKQPVAFWCNPISGHNTLYWYLQNLGQGPELLIRYENEEAVDDSQLPKDRFSAERLKGVDSTLKIQPAELGDSAVYLCASSSGTEAFFGQGTRLTVV.

The V gene is TRBV4-1, the J gene TRBJ2-3, with TRBD2 matching over 7 bases. After removal of 4 bases from V and 1 base from J, the junction contained 5 bases not matched to a gene. Germline CDR1 MGHRA, CDR2 YSYEKL. This CDR3 has 15 residues. CDR3: CASSLKSGGTDTQYF. Here the CDR3 DNA reads TGCGCCAGCAGCCTTAAGAGCGGGGGCACAGATACGCAGTATTTT.